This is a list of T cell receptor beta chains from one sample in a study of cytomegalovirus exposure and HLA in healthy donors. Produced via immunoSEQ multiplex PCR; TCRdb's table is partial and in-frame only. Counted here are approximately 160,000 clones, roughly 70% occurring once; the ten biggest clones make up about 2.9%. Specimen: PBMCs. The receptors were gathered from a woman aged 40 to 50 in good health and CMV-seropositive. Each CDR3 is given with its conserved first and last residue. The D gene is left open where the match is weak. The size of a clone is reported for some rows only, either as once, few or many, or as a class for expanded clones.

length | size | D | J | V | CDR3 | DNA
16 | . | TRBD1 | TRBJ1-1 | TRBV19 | CASSIDGTGVNTEAFF | TGTGCCAGTAGTATAGACGGGACAGGTGTGAACACTGAAGCTTTCTTT
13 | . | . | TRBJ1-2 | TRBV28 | CASSTNTNYGYTF | TGTGCCAGCAGCACTAACACCAACTATGGCTACACCTTC
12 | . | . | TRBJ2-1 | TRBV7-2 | CASSPPGNEQFF | TGTGCCAGCAGCCCACCGGGCAATGAGCAGTTCTTC
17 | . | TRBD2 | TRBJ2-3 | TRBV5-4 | CASSLGLAGGRADTQYF | TGTGCCAGCAGCCTGGGACTAGCGGGGGGACGCGCCGATACGCAGTATTTT
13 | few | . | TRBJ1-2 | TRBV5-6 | CASSFQGSGGYTF | TGTGCCAGCAGCTTCCAGGGAAGTGGGGGCTACACCTTC
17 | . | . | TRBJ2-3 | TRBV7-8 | CASSLVGTGHTTDTQYF | TGTGCCAGCAGCTTAGTAGGCACAGGGCATACCACAGATACGCAGTATTTT
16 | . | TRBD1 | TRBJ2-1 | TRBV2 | CASSPPGTVPYNEQFF | TGTGCCAGCAGCCCGCCCGGGACAGTGCCCTACAATGAGCAGTTCTTC
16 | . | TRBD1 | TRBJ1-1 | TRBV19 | CASSISGTGRYTEAFF | TGTGCCAGTAGTATATCCGGGACAGGGAGGTACACTGAAGCTTTCTTT
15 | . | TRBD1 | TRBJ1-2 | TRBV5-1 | CASSRGQGTNYGYTF | TGCGCCAGCAGCCGGGGACAGGGTACAAACTATGGCTACACCTTC
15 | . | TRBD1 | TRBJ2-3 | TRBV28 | CASSSPDRGRDTQYF | TGTGCCAGCAGTTCCCCGGACAGGGGGCGTGATACGCAGTATTTT
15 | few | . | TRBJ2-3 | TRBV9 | CASSVDGGRRDTQYF | TGTGCCAGCAGCGTAGACGGGGGGCGTAGAGATACGCAGTATTTT
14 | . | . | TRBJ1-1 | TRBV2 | CASSESGVGKRAFF | TGTGCCAGCAGTGAATCCGGGGTGGGGAAGAGAGCTTTCTTT
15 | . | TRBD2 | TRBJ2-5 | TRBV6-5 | CASSYSNSGAETQYF | TGTGCCAGCAGTTACTCGAATAGCGGGGCCGAGACCCAGTACTTC
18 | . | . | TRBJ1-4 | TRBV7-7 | CASSLARTDTATNEKLFF | TGTGCTAGCAGCTTAGCCCGGACAGATACTGCAACTAATGAAAAACTGTTTTTT
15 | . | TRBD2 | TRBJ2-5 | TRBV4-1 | CASSKMGGRTETQYF | TGCGCCAGCAGCAAAATGGGCGGGAGGACAGAGACCCAGTACTTC
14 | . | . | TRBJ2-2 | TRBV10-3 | CAISRTEETGELFF | TGTGCCATCAGCCGGACAGAAGAGACCGGGGAGCTGTTTTTT
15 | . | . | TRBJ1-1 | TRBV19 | CASSMGQPMNTEAFF | TGTGCCAGTAGTATGGGGCAGCCGATGAACACTGAAGCTTTCTTT
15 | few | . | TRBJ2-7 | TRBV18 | CASSPSQGSSYEQYF | TGTGCCAGCTCACCATCCCAGGGTAGCTCCTACGAGCAGTACTTC
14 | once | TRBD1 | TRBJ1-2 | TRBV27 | CASRWAGGGYGYPF | TGTGCCAGCAGGTGGGCAGGGGGTGGCTATGGCTACCCCTTC
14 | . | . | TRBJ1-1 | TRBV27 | CASSLGSSDTEAFF | TGTGCCAGCAGTTTAGGCAGCAGCGACACTGAAGCTTTCTTT
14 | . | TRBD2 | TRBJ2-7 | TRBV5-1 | CASTLAGEGYEQYF | TGCGCCAGCACTCTAGCGGGAGAAGGCTACGAGCAGTACTTC
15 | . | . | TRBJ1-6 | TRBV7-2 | CASSLDRAMNSPLHF | TGTGCCAGCAGCTTAGATAGAGCTATGAATTCACCCCTCCACTTT
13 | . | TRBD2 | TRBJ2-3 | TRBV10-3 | CANSGGRTDTQYF | TGTGCCAATAGCGGGGGGAGGACAGATACGCAGTATTTT
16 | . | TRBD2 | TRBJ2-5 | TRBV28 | CASSLSIRLALETQYF | TGTGCCAGCAGTTTAAGTATCCGACTAGCGCTAGAGACCCAGTACTTC
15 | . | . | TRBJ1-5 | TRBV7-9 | CSSSRTGSSNQPQHF | TGTTCCAGCAGCCGAACAGGTTCTAGCAATCAGCCCCAGCATTTT
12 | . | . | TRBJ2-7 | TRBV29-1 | CSAGTASSEQYF | TGCAGCGCTGGGACTGCCTCGAGCGAGCAGTACTTC
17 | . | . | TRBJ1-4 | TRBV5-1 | CASSLEAAGADNEKLFF | TGCGCCAGCAGCTTGGAGGCGGCGGGGGCGGATAATGAAAAACTGTTTTTT